This note documents a single T cell receptor (beta chain) sequence. The antigen remains unidentified. V shed 7 bases and J shed 3 bases, with 19 bases lying between them. The CDR3 covers 14 residues. CDR1 is SQVTM, CDR2 ANQGSEA, per germline. In TCRdb, the RT-PCR reads were re-called with MiXCR into one record per CDR3 protein. The data contain roughly 710,000 distinct CDR3 sequences, about 14% of them singletons. This record comes from a study of response to subunit inactivated influenza vaccine. General study findings and limits: That few new T cells are recruited by each seasonal influenza vaccination was the authors' suggestion.

The sequence was collected from a man over 45 who received an inactivated influenza vaccine. The sequences come from PBMCs from blood, collected about 14 days before vaccination. The chain is built from TRBV29-1 and TRBJ2-7; a weak D match, TRBD2 (6 bases). The CDR3 DNA follows: TGCAGCGCCCGTGGACGGGGAGGTGGCTACGAGCAGTACTTC. It is translated as CSARGRGGGYEQYF.